This record covers a single T cell receptor beta chain. Antigen unknown. The data originate from a study of early T cells in non-severe SARS-CoV-2 infection. On the study more broadly: With bulk RNA from unsorted whole blood as input, sequencing yielded unpaired chains. Notes on the study in general: There was a bias toward anti-spike CD8 responses in VDJdb matching, which missed private and CD4 specificities.

The V and J ends lost 6 bases and 4 bases respectively, with 10 bases between them. The CDR3 covers 13 residues. Germline V gene data show CDR1 as MRHNA and CDR2 as SNTAGT. The TCR library protocol attached unique molecular identifiers to the individual cDNA molecules. In TCRdb, the 5' RACE reads were re-called with MiXCR into one record per CDR3 protein. This table has 65,000 to 90,000 distinct CDR3 sequences, 9% to 15% appearing once. The chain links TRBV6-4 to TRBJ1-5; a weak D match, TRBD1 (6 bases). The sequenced sample was whole blood. This clonotype originated in an adult who was a healthcare worker with PCR-confirmed SARS-CoV-2 infection or an uninfected control (not recorded which). CDR3 nucleotides: TGTGCCAGCAGCAGGACAGTGAATCAGCCCCAGCATTTT. Translating it yields CASSRTVNQPQHF.